This T cell receptor (beta chain) was documented in a study of cytomegalovirus exposure and HLA in healthy donors. Study-level results: In vitro checks showed that a few CMV-associated chains really do target CMV antigens. Most TCR sequences proved rare, with some public TCRs found in many donors. Reports described diagnosis of cytomegalovirus status by the classifier as highly specific and sensitive.

Germline V gives CDR1 MDHEN, CDR2 SYDVKM. CDR3 length equals 14 residues. The V segment lost 8 bases and the J segment 2 bases; nucleotides outside the gene matches: 8. A note on this clone: Its specificity is not known.

Here immunoSEQ multiplex PCR was the method, and the copy in TCRdb shows in-frame clones only, minus some. The sample holds roughly 67,000 clones, over 80% seen once. The clonotype was recovered from a man between 18 and 35 years old in good health and CMV-seronegative. Sequenced sample: PBMCs. The chain is built from TRBV28 and TRBJ2-7; 8 nucleotides align to TRBD2. The CDR3 DNA is TGTGCCAGCGAATTTAGCGGGACCCCCTACGAGCAGTACTTC. It encodes CASEFSGTPYEQYF.